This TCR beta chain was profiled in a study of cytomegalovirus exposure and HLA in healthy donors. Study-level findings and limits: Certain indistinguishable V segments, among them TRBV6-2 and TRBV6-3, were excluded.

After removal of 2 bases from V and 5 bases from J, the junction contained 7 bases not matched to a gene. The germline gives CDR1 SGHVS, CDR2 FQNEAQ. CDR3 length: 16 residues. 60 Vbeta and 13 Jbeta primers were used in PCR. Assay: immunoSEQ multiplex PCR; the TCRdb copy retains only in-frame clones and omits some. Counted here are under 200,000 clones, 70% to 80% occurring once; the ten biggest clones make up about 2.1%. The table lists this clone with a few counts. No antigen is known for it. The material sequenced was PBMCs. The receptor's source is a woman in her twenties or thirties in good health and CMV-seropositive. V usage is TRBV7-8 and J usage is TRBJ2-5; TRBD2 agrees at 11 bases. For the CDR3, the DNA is TGTGCCAGCAGCTTATCTAGCGGGGGGTTCGGGGAGACCCAGTACTTC. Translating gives CASSLSSGGFGETQYF.